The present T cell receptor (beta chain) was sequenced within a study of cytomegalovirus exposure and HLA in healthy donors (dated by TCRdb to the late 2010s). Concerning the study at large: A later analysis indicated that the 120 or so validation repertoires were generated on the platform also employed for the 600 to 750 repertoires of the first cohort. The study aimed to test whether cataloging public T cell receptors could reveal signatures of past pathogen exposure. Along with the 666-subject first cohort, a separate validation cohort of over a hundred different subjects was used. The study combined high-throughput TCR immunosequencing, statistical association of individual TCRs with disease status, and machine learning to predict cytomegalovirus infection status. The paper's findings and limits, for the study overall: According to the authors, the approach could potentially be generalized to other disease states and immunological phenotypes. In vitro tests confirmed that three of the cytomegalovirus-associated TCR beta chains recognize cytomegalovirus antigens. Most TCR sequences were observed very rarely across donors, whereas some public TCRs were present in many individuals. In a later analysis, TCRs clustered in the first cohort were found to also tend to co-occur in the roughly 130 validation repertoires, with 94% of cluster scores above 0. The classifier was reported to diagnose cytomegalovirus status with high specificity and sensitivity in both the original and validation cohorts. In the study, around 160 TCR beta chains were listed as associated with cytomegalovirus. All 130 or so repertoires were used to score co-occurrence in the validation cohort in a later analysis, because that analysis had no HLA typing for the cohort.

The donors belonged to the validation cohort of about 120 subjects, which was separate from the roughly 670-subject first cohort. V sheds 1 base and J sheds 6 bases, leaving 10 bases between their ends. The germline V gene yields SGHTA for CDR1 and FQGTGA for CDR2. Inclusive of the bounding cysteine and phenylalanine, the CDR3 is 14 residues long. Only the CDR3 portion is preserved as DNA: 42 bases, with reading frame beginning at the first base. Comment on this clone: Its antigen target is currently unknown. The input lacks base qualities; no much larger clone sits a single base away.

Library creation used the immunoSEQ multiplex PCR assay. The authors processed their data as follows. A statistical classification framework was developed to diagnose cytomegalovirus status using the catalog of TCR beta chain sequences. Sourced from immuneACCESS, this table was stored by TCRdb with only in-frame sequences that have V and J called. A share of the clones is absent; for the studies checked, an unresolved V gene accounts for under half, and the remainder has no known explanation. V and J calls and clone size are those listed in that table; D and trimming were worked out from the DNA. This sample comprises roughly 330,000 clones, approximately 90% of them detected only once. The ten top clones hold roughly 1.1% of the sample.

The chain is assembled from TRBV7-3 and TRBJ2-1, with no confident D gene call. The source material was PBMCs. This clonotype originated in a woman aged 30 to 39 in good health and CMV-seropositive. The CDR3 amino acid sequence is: CASSLIAGTNEQFF. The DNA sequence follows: TGTGCCAGCAGCTTAATAGCAGGCACCAATGAGCAGTTCTTC.